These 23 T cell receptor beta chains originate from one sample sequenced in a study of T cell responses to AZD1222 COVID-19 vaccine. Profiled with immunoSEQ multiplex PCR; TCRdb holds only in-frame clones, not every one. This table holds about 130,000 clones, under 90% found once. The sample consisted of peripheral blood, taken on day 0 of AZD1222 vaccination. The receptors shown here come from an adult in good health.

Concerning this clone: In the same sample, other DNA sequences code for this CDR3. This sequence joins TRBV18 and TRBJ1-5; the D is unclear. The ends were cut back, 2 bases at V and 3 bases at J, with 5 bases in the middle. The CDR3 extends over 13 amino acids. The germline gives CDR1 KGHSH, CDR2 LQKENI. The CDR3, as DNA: TGTGCCAGCTCACCAGGGTCCAATCAGCCCCAGCATTTT. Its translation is CASSPGSNQPQHF.

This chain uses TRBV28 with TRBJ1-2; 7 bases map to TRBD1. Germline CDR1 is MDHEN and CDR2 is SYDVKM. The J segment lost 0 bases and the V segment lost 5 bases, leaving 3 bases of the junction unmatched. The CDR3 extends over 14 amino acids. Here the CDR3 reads CASSTGTANYGYTF. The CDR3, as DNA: TGTGCCAGCAGTACCGGGACAGCTAACTATGGCTACACCTTC.

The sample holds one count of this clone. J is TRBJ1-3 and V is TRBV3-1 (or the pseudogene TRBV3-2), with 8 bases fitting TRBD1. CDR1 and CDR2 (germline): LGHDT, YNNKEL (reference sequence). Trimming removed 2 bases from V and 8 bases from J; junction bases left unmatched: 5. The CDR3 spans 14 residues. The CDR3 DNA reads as TGTGCCAGCAGCCAACGGACAGGGTCGTACACCATATATTTT. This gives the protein CASSQRTGSYTIYF.

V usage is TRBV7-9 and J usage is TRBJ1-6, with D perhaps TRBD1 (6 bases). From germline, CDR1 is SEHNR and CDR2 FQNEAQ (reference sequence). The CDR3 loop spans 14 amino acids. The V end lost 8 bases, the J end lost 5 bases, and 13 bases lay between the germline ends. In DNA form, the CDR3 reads TGTGCCAGCCACAGGACAGACCATAATTCACCCCTCCACTTT. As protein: CASHRTDHNSPLHF.

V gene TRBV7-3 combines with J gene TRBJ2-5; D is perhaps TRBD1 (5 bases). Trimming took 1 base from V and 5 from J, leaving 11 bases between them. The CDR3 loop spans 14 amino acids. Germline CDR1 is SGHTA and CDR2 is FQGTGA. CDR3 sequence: CASSLNQGDETQYF. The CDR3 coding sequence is TGTGCCAGCAGCTTAAATCAAGGGGATGAGACCCAGTACTTC.

This chain's CDR3 is CASSHNSRTNYGYTF. In DNA form, the CDR3 reads TGTGCCAGCAGCCATAATTCCAGAACTAACTATGGCTACACCTTC. V and J are TRBV3-1 (or the pseudogene TRBV3-2) and TRBJ1-2, with unresolved D. V was cut by 3 bases and J by 0 bases, with 11 bases left in between. There are 15 residues in the CDR3. Germline V gene data show CDR1 as LGHDT and CDR2 as YNNKEL (reference sequence).

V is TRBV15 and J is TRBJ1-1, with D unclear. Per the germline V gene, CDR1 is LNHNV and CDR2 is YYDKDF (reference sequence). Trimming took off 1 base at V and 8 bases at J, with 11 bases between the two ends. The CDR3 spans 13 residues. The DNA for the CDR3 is TGTGCCACCAGCAGAGCTTCCGGTGAAGAAGCTTTCTTT. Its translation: CATSRASGEEAFF. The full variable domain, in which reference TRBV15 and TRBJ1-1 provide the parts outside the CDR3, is DAMVIQNPRYQVTQFGKPVTLSCSQTLNHNVMYWYQQKSSQAPKLLFHYYDKDFNNEADTPDNFQSRRPNTSFCFLDIRSPGLGDTAMYLCATSRASGEEAFFGQGTRLTVV.

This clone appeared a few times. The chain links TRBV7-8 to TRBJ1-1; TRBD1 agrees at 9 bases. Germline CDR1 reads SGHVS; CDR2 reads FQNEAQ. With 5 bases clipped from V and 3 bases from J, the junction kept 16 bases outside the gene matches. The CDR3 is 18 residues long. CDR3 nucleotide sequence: TGTGCCAGCAGCGCCCTTTGGGACAGGGAGATCCCCTACACTGAAGCTTTCTTT. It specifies CASSALWDREIPYTEAFF.

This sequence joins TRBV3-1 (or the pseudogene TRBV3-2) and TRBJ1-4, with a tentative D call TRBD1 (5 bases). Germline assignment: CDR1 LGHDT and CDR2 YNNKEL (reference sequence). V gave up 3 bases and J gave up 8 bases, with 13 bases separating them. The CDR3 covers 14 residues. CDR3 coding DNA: TGTGCCAGCAGCCAGTGGCAGGGAGGAGAAAAACTGTTTTTT. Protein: CASSQWQGGEKLFF.

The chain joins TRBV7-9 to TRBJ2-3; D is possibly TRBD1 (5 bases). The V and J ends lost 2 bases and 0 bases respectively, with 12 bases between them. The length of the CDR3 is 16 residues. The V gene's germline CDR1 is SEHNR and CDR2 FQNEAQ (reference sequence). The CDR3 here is CASSLQGTPSTDTQYF. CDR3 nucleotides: TGTGCCAGCAGCTTACAGGGCACTCCTAGCACAGATACGCAGTATTTT. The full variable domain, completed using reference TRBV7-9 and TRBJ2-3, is DTGVSQNPRHKITKRGQNVTFRCDPISEHNRLYWYRQTLGQGPEFLTYFQNEAQLEKSRLLSDRFSAERPKGSFSTLEIQRTEQGDSAMYLCASSLQGTPSTDTQYFGPGTRLTVL.

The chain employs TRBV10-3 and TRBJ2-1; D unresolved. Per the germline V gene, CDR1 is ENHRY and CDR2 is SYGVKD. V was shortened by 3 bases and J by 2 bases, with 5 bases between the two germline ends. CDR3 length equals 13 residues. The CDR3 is CAISDGPYNEQFF. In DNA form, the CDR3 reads TGTGCCATCAGTGATGGCCCCTACAATGAGCAGTTCTTC.

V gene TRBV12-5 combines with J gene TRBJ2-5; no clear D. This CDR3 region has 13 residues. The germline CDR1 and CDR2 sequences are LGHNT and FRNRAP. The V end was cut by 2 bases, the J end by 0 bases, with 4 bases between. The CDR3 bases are TGTGCTAGTGGTTTGCCTAACCAAGAGACCCAGTACTTC. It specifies CASGLPNQETQYF.

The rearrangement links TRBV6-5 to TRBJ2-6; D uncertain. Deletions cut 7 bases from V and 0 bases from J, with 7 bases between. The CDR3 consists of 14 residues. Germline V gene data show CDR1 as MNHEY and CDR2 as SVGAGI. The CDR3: CASMAYSGANVLTF. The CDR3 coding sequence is TGTGCCAGCATGGCGTACTCTGGGGCCAACGTCCTGACTTTC.

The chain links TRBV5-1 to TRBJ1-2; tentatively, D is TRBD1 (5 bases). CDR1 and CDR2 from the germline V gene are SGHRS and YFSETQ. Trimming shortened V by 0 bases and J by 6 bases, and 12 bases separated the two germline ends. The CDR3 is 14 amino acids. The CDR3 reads CASSLGYRNDGYTF. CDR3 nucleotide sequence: TGCGCCAGCAGCTTGGGGTACAGGAACGATGGCTACACCTTC.

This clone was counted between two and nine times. CDR3 loop: CASSLAGGQANEKLFF. The CDR3 nucleotides read TGTGCCAGCAGCTTGGCTGGTGGGCAGGCTAATGAAAAACTGTTTTTT. J is TRBJ1-4 and V is TRBV5-4; D gene unclear. Trimming pared 0 bases from V and 3 bases from J, leaving 12 bases between. The CDR3 contains 16 residues. Germline V gene sequence: CDR1 SGHNT, CDR2 YYREEE (reference sequence).

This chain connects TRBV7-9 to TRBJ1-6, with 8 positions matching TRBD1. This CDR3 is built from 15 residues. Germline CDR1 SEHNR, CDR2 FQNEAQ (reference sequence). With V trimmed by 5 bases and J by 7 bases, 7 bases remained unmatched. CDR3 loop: CASSPTQGANSPLHF. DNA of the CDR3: TGTGCCAGCAGCCCTACGCAGGGGGCGAATTCACCCCTCCACTTT.

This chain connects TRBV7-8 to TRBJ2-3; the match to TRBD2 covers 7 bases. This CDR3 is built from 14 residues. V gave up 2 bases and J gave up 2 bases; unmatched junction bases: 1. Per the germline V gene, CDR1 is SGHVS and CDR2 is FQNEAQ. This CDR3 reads CASSLLADTDTQYF. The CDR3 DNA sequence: TGTGCCAGCAGCTTACTAGCGGACACAGATACGCAGTATTTT.

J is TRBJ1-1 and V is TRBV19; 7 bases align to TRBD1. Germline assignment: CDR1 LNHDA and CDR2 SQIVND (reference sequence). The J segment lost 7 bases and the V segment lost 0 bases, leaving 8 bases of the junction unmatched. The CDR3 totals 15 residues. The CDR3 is CASSIDRWDRYEAFF. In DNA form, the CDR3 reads TGTGCCAGTAGTATAGATCGATGGGACAGATATGAAGCTTTCTTT.

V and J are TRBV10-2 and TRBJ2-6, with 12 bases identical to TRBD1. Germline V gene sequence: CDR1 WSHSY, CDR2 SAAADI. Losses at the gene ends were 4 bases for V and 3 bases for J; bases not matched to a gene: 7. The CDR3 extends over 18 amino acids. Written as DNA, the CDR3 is TGCGCCAGCAGTGGGCTGGGACAGGGGGCGTTTGGGGCCAACGTCCTGACTTTC. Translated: CASSGLGQGAFGANVLTF.

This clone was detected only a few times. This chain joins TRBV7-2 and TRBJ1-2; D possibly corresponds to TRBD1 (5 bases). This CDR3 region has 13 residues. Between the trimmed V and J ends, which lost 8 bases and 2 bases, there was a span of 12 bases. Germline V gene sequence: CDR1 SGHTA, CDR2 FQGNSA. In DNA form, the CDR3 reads TGTGCCAGCGACAGACTGGAGAACTATGGCTACACCTTC. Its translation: CASDRLENYGYTF.

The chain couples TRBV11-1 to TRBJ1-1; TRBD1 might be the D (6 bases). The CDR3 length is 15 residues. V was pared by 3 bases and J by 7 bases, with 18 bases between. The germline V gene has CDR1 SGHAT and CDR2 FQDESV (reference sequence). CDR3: CASSFLGGRYSEAFF. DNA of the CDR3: TGTGCCAGCAGCTTTTTAGGGGGACGGTACAGTGAAGCTTTCTTT.

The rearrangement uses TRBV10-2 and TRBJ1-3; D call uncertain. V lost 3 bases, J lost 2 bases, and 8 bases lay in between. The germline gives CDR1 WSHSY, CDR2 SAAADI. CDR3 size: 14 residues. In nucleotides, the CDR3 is TGCGCCAGCAGTGACTCCCTGGCTGGAAACACCATATATTTT. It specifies CASSDSLAGNTIYF.

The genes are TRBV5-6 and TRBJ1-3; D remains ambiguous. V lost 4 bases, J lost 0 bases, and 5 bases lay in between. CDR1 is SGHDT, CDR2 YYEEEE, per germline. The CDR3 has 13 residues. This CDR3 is CASSRVSGNTIYF. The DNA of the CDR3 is TGTGCCAGCAGCCGAGTCTCTGGAAACACCATATATTTT. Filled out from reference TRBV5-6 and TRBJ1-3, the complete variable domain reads DAGVTQSPTHLIKTRGQQVTLRCSPKSGHDTVSWYQQALGQGPQFIFQYYEEEERQRGNFPDRFSGHQFPNYSSELNVNALLLGDSALYLCASSRVSGNTIYFGEGSWLTVV.